A selection of T cell receptor beta chains follows, all from one sample in a study of T-cell memory formation after mild COVID-19. TCRdb re-called the 5' RACE reads with MiXCR, one entry per CDR3 protein. The data show under 400,000 distinct CDR3 sequences, under 25% seen once. The sample consisted of PBMCs or a T cell subset sorted from them (not recorded which). All receptors derive from an adult woman who had mild COVID-19 (a few samples of this study predate the infection). Cell type and time point are not known. Both conserved end residues are part of each CDR3. D genes are given only for firm matches. Clone size is not always given. Where it is, it says once, few, many or a class for expanded clones.

cdr3_length: 16; clone_size: many; v_call: TRBV7-3; j_call: TRBJ2-1; d_call: TRBD2; cdr3_nt: TGTGCCAGCAGCTCGATGACTAGCGGGGGGGCTGATGAGCAGTTCTTC; cdr3_aa: CASSSMTSGGADEQFF
cdr3_length: 14; clone_size: -; v_call: TRBV5-1; j_call: TRBJ2-3; d_call: -; cdr3_nt: TGCGCCAGCAGCTCACTGAGAGGGGCAGATACGCAGTATTTT; cdr3_aa: CASSSLRGADTQYF
cdr3_length: 14; clone_size: -; v_call: TRBV6-5; j_call: TRBJ2-3; d_call: -; cdr3_nt: TGTGCCACCGGAGAGGGGGGGCTTACAGATACGCAGTATTTT; cdr3_aa: CATGEGGLTDTQYF
cdr3_length: 17; clone_size: -; v_call: TRBV28; j_call: TRBJ2-4; d_call: TRBD2; cdr3_nt: TGTGCCAGCAGTCCGGGACTAGCGGGAGAGGACAAAAACATTCAGTACTTC; cdr3_aa: CASSPGLAGEDKNIQYF
cdr3_length: 15; clone_size: -; v_call: TRBV2; j_call: TRBJ2-5; d_call: TRBD2; cdr3_nt: TGTGCCAGCAGTGGCGGGAGGGCCGCGGTGGAGACCCAGTACTTC; cdr3_aa: CASSGGRAAVETQYF
cdr3_length: 14; clone_size: few; v_call: TRBV24-1; j_call: TRBJ2-1; d_call: -; cdr3_nt: TGTGCCACCAGCCCGAGCGGCTCCTACAATGAGCAGTTCTTC; cdr3_aa: CATSPSGSYNEQFF
cdr3_length: 14; clone_size: -; v_call: TRBV5-1; j_call: TRBJ2-7; d_call: -; cdr3_nt: TGCGCCAGCAGCTTCCGAGGGGTTTCCTACGAGCAGTACTTC; cdr3_aa: CASSFRGVSYEQYF
cdr3_length: 17; clone_size: -; v_call: TRBV5-1; j_call: TRBJ2-3; d_call: TRBD2; cdr3_nt: TGCGCCAGCAGCTTGGTCTCAGGACTAGCATTGACAGATACGCAGTATTTT; cdr3_aa: CASSLVSGLALTDTQYF
cdr3_length: 13; clone_size: -; v_call: TRBV6-5; j_call: TRBJ1-1; d_call: -; cdr3_nt: TGTGCCAGCAGTTACTCCACAGGGTATGAAGCTTTCTTT; cdr3_aa: CASSYSTGYEAFF
cdr3_length: 16; clone_size: -; v_call: TRBV24-1; j_call: TRBJ2-7; d_call: TRBD2; cdr3_nt: TGTGCCACCGCTCTCGGGGCCGGGACTAGCGGCTACGAGCAGTACTTC; cdr3_aa: CATALGAGTSGYEQYF
cdr3_length: 14; clone_size: few; v_call: TRBV12-3/TRBV12-4; j_call: TRBJ1-4; d_call: -; cdr3_nt: TGTGCCAGCAGTTTCGTACAGCTTAATGAAAAACTGTTTTTT; cdr3_aa: CASSFVQLNEKLFF
cdr3_length: 15; clone_size: few; v_call: TRBV18; j_call: TRBJ1-5; d_call: TRBD1; cdr3_nt: TGTGCCAGCTCACCGGGACAGCTTAGCAATCAGCCCCAGCATTTT; cdr3_aa: CASSPGQLSNQPQHF
cdr3_length: 14; clone_size: -; v_call: TRBV6-5; j_call: TRBJ1-1; d_call: -; cdr3_nt: TGTGCCAGCAGTTACGGTCGCTTGAACACTGAAGCTTTCTTT; cdr3_aa: CASSYGRLNTEAFF
cdr3_length: 16; clone_size: -; v_call: TRBV3-1; j_call: TRBJ2-2; d_call: -; cdr3_nt: TGTGCCAGCAGCCAAGAGAACTCGCAAACCACCGGGGAGCTGTTTTTT; cdr3_aa: CASSQENSQTTGELFF
cdr3_length: 17; clone_size: many; v_call: TRBV11-2; j_call: TRBJ2-5; d_call: TRBD2; cdr3_nt: TGTGCCAGCAGCTTAGATTCTGCGCGGGGGGACCAAGAGACCCAGTACTTC; cdr3_aa: CASSLDSARGDQETQYF
cdr3_length: 13; clone_size: few; v_call: TRBV30; j_call: TRBJ2-6; d_call: -; cdr3_nt: TGTGCCTGGAGTCTCCAATCGGCCAACGTCCTGACTTTC; cdr3_aa: CAWSLQSANVLTF
cdr3_length: 18; clone_size: few; v_call: TRBV15; j_call: TRBJ1-6; d_call: -; cdr3_nt: TGTGCCACCAGCAGAGTGGGGCAGGTTCGCTCCTATAATTCACCCCTCCACTTT; cdr3_aa: CATSRVGQVRSYNSPLHF
cdr3_length: 15; clone_size: many; v_call: TRBV12-3/TRBV12-4; j_call: TRBJ1-5; d_call: -; cdr3_nt: TGTGCCAGCAGTTTAAGGGTAGCGGGCAATCAGCCCCAGCATTTT; cdr3_aa: CASSLRVAGNQPQHF
cdr3_length: 12; clone_size: -; v_call: TRBV7-3; j_call: TRBJ2-2; d_call: -; cdr3_nt: TGTGCCAGCAGGAAAGGGGGCGGGGAGCTGTTTTTT; cdr3_aa: CASRKGGGELFF
cdr3_length: 16; clone_size: -; v_call: TRBV7-9; j_call: TRBJ1-2; d_call: -; cdr3_nt: TGTGCCAGCAGCCAATCCTTCCCCCCAAGTAACTATGGCTACACCTTC; cdr3_aa: CASSQSFPPSNYGYTF
cdr3_length: 11; clone_size: few; v_call: TRBV6-5; j_call: TRBJ1-2; d_call: -; cdr3_nt: TGTGCCAGCCAGGGGACCTATGGCTACACCTTC; cdr3_aa: CASQGTYGYTF
cdr3_length: 13; clone_size: few; v_call: TRBV5-5; j_call: TRBJ2-3; d_call: TRBD1; cdr3_nt: TGTGCCAGCAGCTTACAGGGGCAAGATACGCAGTATTTT; cdr3_aa: CASSLQGQDTQYF
cdr3_length: 16; clone_size: few; v_call: TRBV5-1; j_call: TRBJ1-4; d_call: -; cdr3_nt: TGCGCCAGCAGCTTGGGGGTGGTGACCGCGAATGAAAAACTGTTTTTT; cdr3_aa: CASSLGVVTANEKLFF
cdr3_length: 14; clone_size: few; v_call: TRBV12-3/TRBV12-4; j_call: TRBJ1-1; d_call: -; cdr3_nt: TGTGCCAGCAGTTTTAGGGTTAGGAGAACTGAAGCTTTCTTT; cdr3_aa: CASSFRVRRTEAFF
cdr3_length: 14; clone_size: once; v_call: TRBV2; j_call: TRBJ1-5; d_call: -; cdr3_nt: TGTGCCAGCAGTGACTCAGATTACAATCAGCCCCAGCATTTT; cdr3_aa: CASSDSDYNQPQHF
cdr3_length: 15; clone_size: -; v_call: TRBV7-9; j_call: TRBJ2-1; d_call: TRBD2; cdr3_nt: TGTGCCAGCAGCGATGAGCGGGAGTCCTACAATGAGCAGTTCTTC; cdr3_aa: CASSDERESYNEQFF
cdr3_length: 11; clone_size: few; v_call: TRBV12-3/TRBV12-4; j_call: TRBJ2-2; d_call: -; cdr3_nt: TGTGCCAGCAGTTCATCCTGGGAGCTGTTTTTT; cdr3_aa: CASSSSWELFF
cdr3_length: 16; clone_size: -; v_call: TRBV6-5; j_call: TRBJ2-5; d_call: TRBD1; cdr3_nt: TGTGCCAGCAGTTCCAGGACAGGGGCAGTCCAAGAGACCCAGTACTTC; cdr3_aa: CASSSRTGAVQETQYF
cdr3_length: 15; clone_size: once; v_call: TRBV5-1; j_call: TRBJ1-1; d_call: TRBD1; cdr3_nt: TGCGCCAGCAGCTTGGACGGGACAGTTGATTTCCAAGCTTTCTTT; cdr3_aa: CASSLDGTVDFQAFF
cdr3_length: 14; clone_size: few; v_call: TRBV28; j_call: TRBJ1-2; d_call: TRBD1; cdr3_nt: TGTGCCAGCAGTCCGGGACAGGGCCAGTATGGCTACACCTTC; cdr3_aa: CASSPGQGQYGYTF
cdr3_length: 15; clone_size: -; v_call: TRBV4-1; j_call: TRBJ2-2; d_call: -; cdr3_nt: TGCGCCAGCAGTAACAGGCATTCGAACACCGGGGAGCTGTTTTTT; cdr3_aa: CASSNRHSNTGELFF
cdr3_length: 15; clone_size: -; v_call: TRBV10-3; j_call: TRBJ2-3; d_call: TRBD2; cdr3_nt: TGTGCCATCAGTGGACTAGCGGGGATCACAGATACGCAGTATTTT; cdr3_aa: CAISGLAGITDTQYF
cdr3_length: 14; clone_size: -; v_call: TRBV24-1; j_call: TRBJ2-7; d_call: -; cdr3_nt: TGTGCCACCAGTGGAAGGCAGGTCGGCGCCGAGCAGTACTTC; cdr3_aa: CATSGRQVGAEQYF
cdr3_length: 13; clone_size: few; v_call: TRBV12-3/TRBV12-4; j_call: TRBJ2-1; d_call: -; cdr3_nt: TGTGCCAGCAGTTGGGGGGAGAGCAATGAGCAGTTCTTC; cdr3_aa: CASSWGESNEQFF
cdr3_length: 15; clone_size: many; v_call: TRBV5-1; j_call: TRBJ2-3; d_call: TRBD2; cdr3_nt: TGCGCCAGCAGCTATAGCGGGAGGACAACAGATACGCAGTATTTT; cdr3_aa: CASSYSGRTTDTQYF
cdr3_length: 18; clone_size: medium-sized; v_call: TRBV5-1; j_call: TRBJ1-6; d_call: -; cdr3_nt: TGCGCCAGCAGCTTTGGTCCACCCCGAGACTCCTATAATTCACCCCTCCACTTT; cdr3_aa: CASSFGPPRDSYNSPLHF
cdr3_length: 14; clone_size: once; v_call: TRBV2; j_call: TRBJ1-1; d_call: -; cdr3_nt: TGTGCCAGACAGAACAAACCAGGATACACTGAAGCTTTCTTT; cdr3_aa: CARQNKPGYTEAFF
cdr3_length: 16; clone_size: -; v_call: TRBV9; j_call: TRBJ2-7; d_call: TRBD2; cdr3_nt: TGTGCCAGCAGCGTCGCCCCTCTAGCGGGGACCGGGGAGCAGTACTTC; cdr3_aa: CASSVAPLAGTGEQYF
cdr3_length: 17; clone_size: -; v_call: TRBV18; j_call: TRBJ2-7; d_call: -; cdr3_nt: TGTGCCAGCTCAGAATCAAGACAGGCTCGCGGAGCCTACGAGCAGTACTTC; cdr3_aa: CASSESRQARGAYEQYF
cdr3_length: 15; clone_size: -; v_call: TRBV12-3/TRBV12-4; j_call: TRBJ1-1; d_call: -; cdr3_nt: TGTGCCAGCAGTTTGCGTGGCTTAATGAACACTGAAGCTTTCTTT; cdr3_aa: CASSLRGLMNTEAFF
cdr3_length: 15; clone_size: many; v_call: TRBV11-2; j_call: TRBJ1-2; d_call: -; cdr3_nt: TGTGCCAGCAGCCCCCACCGGCAAACACCTGTTGGCTACACCTTC; cdr3_aa: CASSPHRQTPVGYTF
cdr3_length: 15; clone_size: -; v_call: TRBV12-3/TRBV12-4; j_call: TRBJ1-5; d_call: TRBD1; cdr3_nt: TGTGCCAGCAGCGGCGGACAGGGAGGGAGTCAGCCCCAGCATTTT; cdr3_aa: CASSGGQGGSQPQHF
cdr3_length: 14; clone_size: few; v_call: TRBV6-5; j_call: TRBJ1-5; d_call: -; cdr3_nt: TGTGCCAGCAGTGGGGACCCTAGCAATCAGCCCCAGCATTTT; cdr3_aa: CASSGDPSNQPQHF
cdr3_length: 13; clone_size: few; v_call: TRBV29-1; j_call: TRBJ1-5; d_call: -; cdr3_nt: TGCAGCTTGAGGTGGGCGAGCCATCAGCCCCAGCATTTT; cdr3_aa: CSLRWASHQPQHF